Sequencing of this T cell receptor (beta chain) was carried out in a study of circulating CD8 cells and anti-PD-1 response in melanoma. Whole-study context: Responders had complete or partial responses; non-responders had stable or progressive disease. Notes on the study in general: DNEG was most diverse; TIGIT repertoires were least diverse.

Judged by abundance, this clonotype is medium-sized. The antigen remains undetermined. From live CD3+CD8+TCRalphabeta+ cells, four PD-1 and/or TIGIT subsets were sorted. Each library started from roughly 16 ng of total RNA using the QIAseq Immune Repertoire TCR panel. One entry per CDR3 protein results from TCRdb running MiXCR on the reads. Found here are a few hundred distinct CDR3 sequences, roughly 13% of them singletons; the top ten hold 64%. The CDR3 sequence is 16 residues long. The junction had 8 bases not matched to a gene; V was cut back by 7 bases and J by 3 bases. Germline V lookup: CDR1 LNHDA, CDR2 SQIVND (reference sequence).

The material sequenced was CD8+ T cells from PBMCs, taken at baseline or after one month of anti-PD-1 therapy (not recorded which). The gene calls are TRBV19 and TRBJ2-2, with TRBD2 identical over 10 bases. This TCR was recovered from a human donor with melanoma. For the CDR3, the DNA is TGTGCCAGTACCCAAGATAGCGGGGGGTACACCGGGGAGCTGTTTTTT. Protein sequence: CASTQDSGGYTGELFF.